This TCR beta chain is from a study of T cell responses to AZD1222 COVID-19 vaccine. Regarding this clone: What it binds is unknown.

Clones were sequenced by immunoSEQ multiplex PCR, and TCRdb holds only the in-frame ones, with some missing. The sample has roughly 140,000 clones, about 90% seen once. The study's findings and limits: Repertoires were obtained only post-peak T cell response. Baseline antibody screening turned up just a handful of seropositive AZD1222 recipients.

V dropped 0 bases and J dropped 1 base, with 5 bases sitting between them. This CDR3 has 14 amino acids. Germline V gene data show CDR1 as ENHRY and CDR2 as SYGVKD. Sequencing was performed on peripheral blood, taken on day 0 of AZD1222 vaccination. The TCR sequence derives from an adult in good health. The chain has TRBV10-3 and TRBJ2-3; D is possibly TRBD2 (5 bases). The CDR3 DNA follows: TGTGCCATCAGTGAGTCTAGCGGCACAGATACGCAGTATTTT. Residues: CAISESSGTDTQYF.